The 19 T cell receptor beta chains given below trace back to one sample, sequenced in a study of OX40 agonist ivuxolimab in advanced cancers. The data were produced by immunoSEQ multiplex PCR, yet TCRdb's version contains in-frame clones alone and is incomplete. The sample contains roughly 68,000 clones, approximately 90% of which appear only once. Sequenced material: CD4+ or CD8+ T cells sorted from blood, taken in a trial of the OX40 agonist ivuxolimab. Receptor source: an adult with an advanced solid tumor such as melanoma, head and neck, liver or kidney cancer.

The chain employs TRBV16 and TRBJ2-7, with 7 bases fitting TRBD1. CDR1 KGHSY and CDR2 FQNENV come from the germline V gene. The CDR3 has 14 residues. After removal of 2 bases from V and 3 bases from J, the junction contained 4 bases not matched to a gene. The CDR3 spells CASSQPRQGYEQYF. The CDR3 DNA reads as TGTGCCAGCAGCCAACCCCGACAGGGCTACGAGCAGTACTTC.

The chain joins TRBV15 to TRBJ1-1; D may be TRBD1 (5 bases). The V end was cut by 2 bases, the J end by 3 bases, with 25 bases between. The CDR3 covers 19 residues. Germline lookup yields CDR1 LNHNV and CDR2 YYDKDF (reference sequence). DNA for the CDR3: TGTGCCACCAGCAGACCCCCTGGGGACTGGGGGAAACGGGACACTGAAGCTTTCTTT. Encoded protein: CATSRPPGDWGKRDTEAFF.

V and J are TRBV11-2 and TRBJ2-3; D possibly corresponds to TRBD1 (5 bases). This CDR3 is built from 14 residues. Germline V gives CDR1 SGHAT, CDR2 FQNNGV. Trimming stripped 5 bases from V and 1 base from J, with 10 bases between. CDR3 bases: TGTGCCAGCAGCCGCGAGACAGGCACAGATACGCAGTATTTT. Encoded protein: CASSRETGTDTQYF.

The V gene is TRBV5-4, the J gene TRBJ1-3; 10 bases match TRBD1. The CDR3 is 15 residues long. In germline, CDR1 is SGHNT, CDR2 YYREEE (reference sequence). V gave up 4 bases and J gave up 2 bases; unmatched junction bases: 3. The CDR3 region has the DNA TGTGCCAGCAGCCCGGGACAGGGGACTGGAAACACCATATATTTT. This gives the protein CASSPGQGTGNTIYF.

The chain carries TRBV27 and TRBJ1-1, with D tentatively TRBD1 (5 bases). Trimming pared 2 bases from V and 4 bases from J, leaving 23 bases between. This CDR3 has 18 amino acids. Germline V lookup: CDR1 MNHEY, CDR2 SMNVEV (reference sequence). Here the CDR3 reads CASSLNPTQVSGATEAFF. In nucleotides, the CDR3 is TGTGCCAGCAGTTTAAACCCAACCCAGGTTTCTGGGGCCACTGAAGCTTTCTTT.

This rearrangement joins TRBV10-3 to TRBJ2-1; 8 positions agree with TRBD2. The CDR3 runs to 15 residues. Germline CDR1 and CDR2: ENHRY and SYGVKD. Trimming took 5 bases from V and 5 from J; bases not matched to a gene: 8. CDR3: CAISPPGGGHNEQFF. In DNA form, the CDR3 reads TGTGCCATCAGTCCGCCGGGAGGGGGGCACAATGAGCAGTTCTTC.

V is TRBV5-5 and J is TRBJ1-1, with a weak D call TRBD1 (6 bases). The CDR3 covers 17 residues. Germline V gene sequence: CDR1 SGHKS, CDR2 YYEKEE (reference sequence). V dropped 4 bases and J dropped 3 bases, with 22 bases sitting between them. In DNA form, the CDR3 reads TGTGCCAGCAGCGTGGGGGACACAGGGAAGAGGGACACTGAAGCTTTCTTT. This gives the protein CASSVGDTGKRDTEAFF.

The J gene is TRBJ2-3, the V gene TRBV28; D possibly corresponds to TRBD2 (7 bases). Trimming removed 6 bases from V and 4 bases from J, with 23 bases in between. CDR1 is MDHEN, CDR2 SYDVKM, per germline. The CDR3 has 17 amino acids. CDR3 DNA sequence: TGTGCCAGCAGCTCCGAAGGGGGGGGCGGGAGTCCAGATACGCAGTATTTT. Residues: CASSSEGGGGSPDTQYF.

The V gene is TRBV6-5, the J gene TRBJ1-2; D is uncertain. The V and J ends lost 6 bases and 4 bases respectively, with 12 bases between them. Germline values: CDR1 MNHEY, CDR2 SVGAGI. The CDR3 runs to 13 residues. DNA for the CDR3: TGTGCCAGCAGGAACGCTGAGGGCTATGGCTACACCTTC. Translated: CASRNAEGYGYTF.

The V and J genes are TRBV7-2 and TRBJ2-1; maybe TRBD2 (6 bases). CDR1 is SGHTA, CDR2 FQGNSA, per germline. This CDR3 spans 17 amino acids. Trimming took off 5 bases at V and 2 bases at J, with 19 bases between the two ends. The CDR3 protein is CASSGFSAQRAYNEQFF. The CDR3 DNA reads as TGTGCCAGCAGCGGATTCAGCGCCCAGCGGGCCTACAATGAGCAGTTCTTC. The whole variable domain, filled in from reference TRBV7-2 and TRBJ2-1, reads GAGVSQSPSNKVTEKGKDVELRCDPISGHTALYWYRQSLGQGLEFLIYFQGNSAPDKSGLPSDRFSAERTGGSVSTLTIQRTQQEDSAVYLCASSGFSAQRAYNEQFFGPGTRLTVL.

The chain couples TRBV7-8 to TRBJ2-7; 10 bases fit TRBD2. V lost 1 base to trimming and J lost 3 bases; unmatched junction nucleotides: 3. Germline V gene sequence: CDR1 SGHVS, CDR2 FQNEAQ. The CDR3 has 15 amino acids. The CDR3 DNA follows: TGTGCCAGCAGCTTAGAGGGACTAGCGATCTACGAGCAGTACTTC. As protein: CASSLEGLAIYEQYF.

The chain is built from TRBV6-4 and TRBJ2-3; TRBD2 aligns across 12 bases. The CDR3 has 19 residues. Germline lookup yields CDR1 MRHNA and CDR2 SNTAGT. With V trimmed by 5 bases and J by 2 bases, 14 bases remained unmatched. CDR3 nucleotides: TGTGCCAGCAGTCAGGGGCTAGCGGGGGGGCCCCCCCCCACAGATACGCAGTATTTT. This codes for CASSQGLAGGPPPTDTQYF.

This clone occurred once. This chain uses TRBV28 with TRBJ2-1; 8 bases line up with TRBD2. This CDR3 region has 15 residues. V lost 6 bases and J lost 8; bases outside the gene matches: 12. The V gene's germline CDR1 is MDHEN and CDR2 SYDVKM. Written as DNA, the CDR3 is TGTGCCAGCAGGGCCGGGACTAGTTTTAAGGATGAGCAGTTCTTC. This gives the protein CASRAGTSFKDEQFF.

The chain recombines TRBV7-6 with TRBJ1-1; tentatively, D is TRBD1 (6 bases). Trimming cost V 8 bases and J 1 base, with 8 bases left between them. Germline-derived CDR1 and CDR2 are SGHVS and FNYEAQ. The CDR3 consists of 12 residues. DNA for the CDR3: TGTGCCAGCTCGGGACAGAACACTGAAGCTTTCTTT. Translated: CASSGQNTEAFF.

The chain has TRBV9 and TRBJ2-5; 7 bases match TRBD2. Germline loops: CDR1 SGDLS, CDR2 YYNGEE. The length of the CDR3 is 17 residues. V lost 3 bases to trimming and J lost 0 bases; unmatched junction nucleotides: 11. As DNA, the CDR3 is TGTGCCAGCAGCGGACGTTACGGGGGGACGTACCAAGAGACCCAGTACTTC. This codes for CASSGRYGGTYQETQYF.

This chain links TRBV19 with TRBJ1-5; TRBD1 might be the D (5 bases). There are 16 residues in the CDR3. Germline V gives CDR1 LNHDA, CDR2 SQIVND (reference sequence). Trimming pared 3 bases from V and 2 bases from J, leaving 14 bases between. In nucleotides, the CDR3 is TGTGCCAGTAGTATGCTTCGGCAGGGCGGCAATCAGCCCCAGCATTTT. Translated, it gives CASSMLRQGGNQPQHF. The full variable domain, in which reference TRBV19 and TRBJ1-5 provide the parts outside the CDR3, is DGGITQSPKYLFRKEGQNVTLSCEQNLNHDAMYWYRQDPGQGLRLIYYSQIVNDFQKGDIAEGYSVSREKKESFPLTVTSAQKNPTAFYLCASSMLRQGGNQPQHFGDGTRLSIL.

This CDR3 is CASSAPRTGELFF. The CDR3 DNA reads TGTGCCAGCAGCGCCCCCCGCACCGGGGAGCTGTTTTTT. The chain couples TRBV9 to TRBJ2-2; D not resolved. The CDR3 runs 13 residues. Germline CDR1 reads SGDLS; CDR2 reads YYNGEE. V shed 3 bases and J shed 4 bases, with 7 bases lying between them. Using reference TRBV9 and TRBJ2-2 for the parts outside the CDR3, the full variable domain is DSGVTQTPKHLITATGQRVTLRCSPRSGDLSVYWYQQSLDQGLQFLIQYYNGEERAKGNILERFSAQQFPDLHSELNLSSLELGDSALYFCASSAPRTGELFFGEGSRLTVL.

J is TRBJ2-7 and V is TRBV19; 9 bases match TRBD1. Trimming removed 5 bases from V and 3 bases from J; junction bases left unmatched: 5. This CDR3 region has 14 residues. Germline values: CDR1 LNHDA, CDR2 SQIVND (reference sequence). The CDR3, as DNA: TGTGCCAGTAGTTTGGGGACAGGGTACTACGAGCAGTACTTC. Translation: CASSLGTGYYEQYF.

This clone came up once. J is TRBJ1-1 and V is TRBV19, with D tentatively TRBD1 (6 bases). V shed 3 bases and J shed 5 bases, with 13 bases lying between them. This CDR3 has 14 residues. Per germline, CDR1 LNHDA and CDR2 SQIVND (reference sequence). CDR3 nucleotide sequence: TGTGCCAGTAGTATTGTTTCAGGGGAGACTGAAGCTTTCTTT. Translation: CASSIVSGETEAFF.